This T cell receptor beta chain was sequenced in a study of control samples from healthy donors and cancer patients. The CDR3 runs to 13 residues. The germline V gene encodes CDR1 KGHDR and CDR2 SFDVKD. About this clone itself: An end of the junction differs from the germline gene, which may be a read error. Other DNA sequences in the same sample also yield this CDR3.

Sequenced by immunoSEQ multiplex PCR; TCRdb stores in-frame clones only, minus some. The sample lists some 200,000 clones, over 85% seen once, with roughly 1.5% in the top ten. Sequencing was performed on blood. The V gene is TRBV24-1, the J gene TRBJ2-2; D is ambiguous. This sequence originates from a man aged 18 to 30 in good health. In DNA form, the CDR3 reads TGTGCCACCAGTGACCGGAACACTGGGGAGCTGTTTTTT. This encodes CATSDRNTGELFF.